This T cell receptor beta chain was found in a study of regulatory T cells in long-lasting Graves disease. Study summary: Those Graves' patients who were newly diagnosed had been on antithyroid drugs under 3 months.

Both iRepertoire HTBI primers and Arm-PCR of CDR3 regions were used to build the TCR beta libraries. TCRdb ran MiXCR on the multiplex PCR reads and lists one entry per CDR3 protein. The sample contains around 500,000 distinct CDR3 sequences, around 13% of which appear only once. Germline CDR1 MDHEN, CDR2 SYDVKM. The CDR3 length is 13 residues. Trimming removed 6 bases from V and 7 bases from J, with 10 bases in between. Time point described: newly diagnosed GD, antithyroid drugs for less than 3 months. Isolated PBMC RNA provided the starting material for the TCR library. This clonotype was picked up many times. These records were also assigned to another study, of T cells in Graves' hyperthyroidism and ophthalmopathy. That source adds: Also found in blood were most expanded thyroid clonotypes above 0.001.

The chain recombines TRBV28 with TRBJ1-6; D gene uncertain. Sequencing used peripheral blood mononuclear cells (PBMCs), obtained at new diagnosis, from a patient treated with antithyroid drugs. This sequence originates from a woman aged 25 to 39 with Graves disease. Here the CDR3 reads CASRRMQNSPLHF. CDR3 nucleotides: TGTGCCAGCAGGAGGATGCAGAATTCACCCCTCCACTTT.